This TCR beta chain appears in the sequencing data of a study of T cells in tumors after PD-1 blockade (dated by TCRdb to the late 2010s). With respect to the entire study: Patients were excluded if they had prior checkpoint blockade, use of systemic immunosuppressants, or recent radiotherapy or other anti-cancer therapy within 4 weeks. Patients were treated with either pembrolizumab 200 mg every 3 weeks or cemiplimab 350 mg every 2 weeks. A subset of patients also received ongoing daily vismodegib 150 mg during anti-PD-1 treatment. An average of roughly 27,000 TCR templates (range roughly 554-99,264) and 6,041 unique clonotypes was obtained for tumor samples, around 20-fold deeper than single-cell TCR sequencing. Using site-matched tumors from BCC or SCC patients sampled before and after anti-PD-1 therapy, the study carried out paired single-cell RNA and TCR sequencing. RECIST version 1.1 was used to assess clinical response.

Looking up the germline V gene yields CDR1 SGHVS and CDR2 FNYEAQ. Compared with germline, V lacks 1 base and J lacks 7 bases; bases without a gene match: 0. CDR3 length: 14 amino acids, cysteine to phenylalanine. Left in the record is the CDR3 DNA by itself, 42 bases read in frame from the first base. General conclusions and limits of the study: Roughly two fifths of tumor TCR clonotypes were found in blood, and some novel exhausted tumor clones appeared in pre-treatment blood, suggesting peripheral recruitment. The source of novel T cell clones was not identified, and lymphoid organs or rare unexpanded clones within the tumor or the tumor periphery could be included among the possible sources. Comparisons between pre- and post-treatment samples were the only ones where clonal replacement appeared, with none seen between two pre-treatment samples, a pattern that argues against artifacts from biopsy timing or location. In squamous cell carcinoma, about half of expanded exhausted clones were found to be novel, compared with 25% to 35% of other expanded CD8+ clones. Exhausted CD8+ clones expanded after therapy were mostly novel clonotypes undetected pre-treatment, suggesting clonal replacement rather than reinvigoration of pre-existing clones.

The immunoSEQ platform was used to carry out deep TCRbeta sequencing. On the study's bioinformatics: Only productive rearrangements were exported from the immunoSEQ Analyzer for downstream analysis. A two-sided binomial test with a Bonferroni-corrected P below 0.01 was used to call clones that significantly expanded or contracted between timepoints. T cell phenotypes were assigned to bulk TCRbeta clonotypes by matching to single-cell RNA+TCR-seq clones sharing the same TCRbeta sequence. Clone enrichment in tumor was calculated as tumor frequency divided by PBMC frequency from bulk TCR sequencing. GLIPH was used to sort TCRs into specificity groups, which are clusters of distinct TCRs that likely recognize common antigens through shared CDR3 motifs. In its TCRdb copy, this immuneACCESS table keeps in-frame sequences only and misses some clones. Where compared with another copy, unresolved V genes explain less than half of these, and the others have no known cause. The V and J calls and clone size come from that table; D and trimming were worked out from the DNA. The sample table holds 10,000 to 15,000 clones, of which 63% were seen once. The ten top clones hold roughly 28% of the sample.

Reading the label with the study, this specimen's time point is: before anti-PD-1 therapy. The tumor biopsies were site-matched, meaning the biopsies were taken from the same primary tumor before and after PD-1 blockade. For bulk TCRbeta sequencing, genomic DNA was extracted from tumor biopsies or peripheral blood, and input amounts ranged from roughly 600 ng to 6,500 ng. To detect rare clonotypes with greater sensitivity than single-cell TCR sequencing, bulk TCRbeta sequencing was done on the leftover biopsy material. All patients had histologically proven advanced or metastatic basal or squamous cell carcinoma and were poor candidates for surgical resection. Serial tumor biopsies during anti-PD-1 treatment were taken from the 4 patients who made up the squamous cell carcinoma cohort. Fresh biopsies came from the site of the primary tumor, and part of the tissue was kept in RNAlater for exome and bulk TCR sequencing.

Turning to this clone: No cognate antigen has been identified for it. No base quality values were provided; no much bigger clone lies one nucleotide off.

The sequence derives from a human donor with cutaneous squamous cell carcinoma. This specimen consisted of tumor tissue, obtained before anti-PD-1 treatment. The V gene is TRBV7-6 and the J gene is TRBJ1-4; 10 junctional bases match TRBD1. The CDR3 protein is CASSLGTGGEKLFF. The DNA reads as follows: TGTGCCAGCAGCTTAGGGACAGGGGGTGAAAAACTGTTTTTT.